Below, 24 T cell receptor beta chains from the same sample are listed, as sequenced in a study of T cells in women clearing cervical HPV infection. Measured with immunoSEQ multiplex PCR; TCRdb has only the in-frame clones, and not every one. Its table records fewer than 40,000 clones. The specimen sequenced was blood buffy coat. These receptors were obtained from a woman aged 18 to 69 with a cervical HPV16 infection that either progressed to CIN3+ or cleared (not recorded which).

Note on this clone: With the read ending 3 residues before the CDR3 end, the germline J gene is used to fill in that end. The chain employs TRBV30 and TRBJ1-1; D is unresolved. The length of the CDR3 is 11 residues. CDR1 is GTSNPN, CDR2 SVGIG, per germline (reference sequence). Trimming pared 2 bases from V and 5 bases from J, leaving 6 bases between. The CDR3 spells CAWSPRTEAFF. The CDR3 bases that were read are TGTGCCTGGAGTCCCCGGACTGAA.

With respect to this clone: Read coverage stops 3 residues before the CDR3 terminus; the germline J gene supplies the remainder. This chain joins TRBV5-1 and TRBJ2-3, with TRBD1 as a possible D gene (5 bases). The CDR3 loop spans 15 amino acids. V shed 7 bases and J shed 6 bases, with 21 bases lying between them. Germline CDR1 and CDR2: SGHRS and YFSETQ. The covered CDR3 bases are TGCGCCAGCGGGGCGACTGGCTTTAGGCTGGATACG. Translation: CASGATGFRLDT. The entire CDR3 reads CASGATGFRLDTQYF.

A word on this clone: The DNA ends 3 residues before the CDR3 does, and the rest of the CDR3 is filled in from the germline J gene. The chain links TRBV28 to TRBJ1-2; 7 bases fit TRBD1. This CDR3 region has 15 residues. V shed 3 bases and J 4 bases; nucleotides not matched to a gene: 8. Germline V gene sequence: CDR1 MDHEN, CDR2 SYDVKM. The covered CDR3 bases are TGTGCCAGCAGTTTCTCGACAGGGTTGTTCTATGGC. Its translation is CASSFSTGLFYG. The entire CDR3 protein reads CASSFSTGLFYGYTF.

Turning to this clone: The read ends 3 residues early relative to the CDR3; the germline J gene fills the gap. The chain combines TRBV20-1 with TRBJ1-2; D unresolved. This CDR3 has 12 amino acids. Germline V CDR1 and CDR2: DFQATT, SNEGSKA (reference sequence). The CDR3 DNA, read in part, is TGCAGTGCTAGAGGGTATGACAAAGGC. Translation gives CSARGYDKG. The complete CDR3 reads CSARGYDKGYTF.

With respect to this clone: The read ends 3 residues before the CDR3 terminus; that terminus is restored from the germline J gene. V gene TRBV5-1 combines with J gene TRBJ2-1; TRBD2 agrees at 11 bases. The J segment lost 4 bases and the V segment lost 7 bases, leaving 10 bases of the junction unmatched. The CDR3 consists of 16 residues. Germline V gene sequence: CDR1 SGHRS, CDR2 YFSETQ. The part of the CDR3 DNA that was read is TGCGCCAGCCGCGCCCTAGCGGGGGGACCATACAATGAG. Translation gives CASRALAGGPYNE. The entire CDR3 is CASRALAGGPYNEQFF.

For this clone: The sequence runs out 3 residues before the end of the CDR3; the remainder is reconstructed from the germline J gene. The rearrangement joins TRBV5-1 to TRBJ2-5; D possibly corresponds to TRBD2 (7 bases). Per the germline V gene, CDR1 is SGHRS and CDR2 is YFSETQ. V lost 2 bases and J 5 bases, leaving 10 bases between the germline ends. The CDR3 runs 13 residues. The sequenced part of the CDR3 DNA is TGCGCCAGCAGCTTAGGGGGAGGGGAGACC. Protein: CASSLGGGET. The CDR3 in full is CASSLGGGETQYF.

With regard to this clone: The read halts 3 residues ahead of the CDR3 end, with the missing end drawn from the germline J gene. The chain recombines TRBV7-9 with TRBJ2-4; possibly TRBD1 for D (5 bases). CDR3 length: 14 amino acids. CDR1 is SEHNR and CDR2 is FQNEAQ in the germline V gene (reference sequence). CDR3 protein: CASSRVAMGHGQYF. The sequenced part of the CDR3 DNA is TGTGCCAGCAGCCGCGTGGCCATGGGGCATGGT. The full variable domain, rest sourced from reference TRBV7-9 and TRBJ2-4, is DTGVSQNPRHKITKRGQNVTFRCDPISEHNRLYWYRQTLGQGPEFLTYFQNEAQLEKSRLLSDRFSAERPKGSFSTLEIQRTEQGDSAMYLCASSRVAMGHGQYFGAGTRLSVL.

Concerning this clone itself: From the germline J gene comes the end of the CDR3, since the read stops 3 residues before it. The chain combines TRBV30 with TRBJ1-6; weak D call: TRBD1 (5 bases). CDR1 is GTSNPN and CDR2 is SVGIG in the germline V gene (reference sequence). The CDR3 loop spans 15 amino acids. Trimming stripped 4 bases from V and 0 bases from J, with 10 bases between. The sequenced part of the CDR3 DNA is TGTGCCTGGATTCAGGGAATCTCCTATAATTCACCC. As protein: CAWIQGISYNSP. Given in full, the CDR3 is CAWIQGISYNSPLHF.

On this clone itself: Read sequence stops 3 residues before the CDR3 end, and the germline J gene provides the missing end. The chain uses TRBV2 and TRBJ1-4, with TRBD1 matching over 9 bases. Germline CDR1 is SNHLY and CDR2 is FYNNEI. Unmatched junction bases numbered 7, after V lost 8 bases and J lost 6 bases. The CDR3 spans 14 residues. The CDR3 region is CASGLGQGDEKLFF. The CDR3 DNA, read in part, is TGTGCCAGCGGGCTGGGACAGGGTGATGAAAAA.

The CDR3 bases that were read are TGTGCCAGCACCCCTAGAGGGGTTACACAAGAGACC. Amino acid sequence: CASTPRGVTQET. The whole CDR3 region reads CASTPRGVTQETQYF. The chain couples TRBV6-2 or TRBV6-3 to TRBJ2-5, with D possibly being TRBD1 or TRBD2 (5 bases each). Read sequence stops 3 residues before the CDR3 end, and the germline J gene provides the missing end. The CDR3 runs 15 residues. V lost 7 bases and J 2 bases, leaving 17 bases between the germline ends. The germline V gene has CDR1 MNHEY and CDR2 SVGEGT.

Partial CDR3 DNA: TGTGCCAGTATCGCAGGGAGGGGCGGGGAG. This encodes CASIAGRGGE. The whole CDR3 protein reads CASIAGRGGELFF. The V call is TRBV19, the J call TRBJ2-2, with 7 positions matching TRBD2. The read halts 3 residues ahead of the CDR3 end, with the missing end drawn from the germline J gene. There are 13 residues in the CDR3. The germline CDR1 and CDR2 sequences are LNHDA and SQIVND (reference sequence). After removal of 7 bases from V and 7 bases from J, the junction contained 6 bases not matched to a gene.

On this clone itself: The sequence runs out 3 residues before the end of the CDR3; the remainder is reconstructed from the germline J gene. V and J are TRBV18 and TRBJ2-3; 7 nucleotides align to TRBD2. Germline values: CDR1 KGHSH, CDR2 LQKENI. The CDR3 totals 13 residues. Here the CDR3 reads CASSPPAGETQYF. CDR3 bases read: TGTGCCAGCTCACCACCGGCGGGAGAGACG.

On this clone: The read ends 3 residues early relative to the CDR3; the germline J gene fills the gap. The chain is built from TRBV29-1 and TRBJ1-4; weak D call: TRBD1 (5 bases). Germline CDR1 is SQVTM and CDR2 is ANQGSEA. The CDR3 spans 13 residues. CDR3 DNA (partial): TGCAGCGTAAATCAGGGTGATAGGTCACCA. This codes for CSVNQGDRSP. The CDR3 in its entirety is CSVNQGDRSPLFF.

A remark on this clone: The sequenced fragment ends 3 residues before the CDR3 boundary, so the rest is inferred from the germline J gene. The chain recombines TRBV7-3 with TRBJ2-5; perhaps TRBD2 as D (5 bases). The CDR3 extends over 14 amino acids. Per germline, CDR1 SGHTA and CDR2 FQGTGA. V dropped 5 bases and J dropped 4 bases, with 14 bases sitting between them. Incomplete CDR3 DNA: TGTGCCAGCAGCGCTCATTCGGCGGGAGAGACC. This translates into CASSAHSAGET. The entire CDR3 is CASSAHSAGETQYF.

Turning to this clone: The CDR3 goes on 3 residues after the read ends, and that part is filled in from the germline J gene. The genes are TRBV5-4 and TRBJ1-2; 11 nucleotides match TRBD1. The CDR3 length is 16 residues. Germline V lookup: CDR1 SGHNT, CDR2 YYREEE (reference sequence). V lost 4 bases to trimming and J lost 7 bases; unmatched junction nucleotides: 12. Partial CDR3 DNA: TGTGCCAGCAGCGCGGATCCAGGACAGGGGGCGCTTGGC. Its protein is CASSADPGQGALG. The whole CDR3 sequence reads CASSADPGQGALGYTF.

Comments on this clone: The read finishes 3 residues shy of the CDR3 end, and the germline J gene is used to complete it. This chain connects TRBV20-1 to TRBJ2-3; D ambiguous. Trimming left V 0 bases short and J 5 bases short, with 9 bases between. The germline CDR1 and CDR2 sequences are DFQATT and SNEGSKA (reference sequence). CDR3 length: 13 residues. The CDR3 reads CSARDHKGDTQYF. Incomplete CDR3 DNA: TGCAGTGCTAGAGATCATAAGGGAGATACG.

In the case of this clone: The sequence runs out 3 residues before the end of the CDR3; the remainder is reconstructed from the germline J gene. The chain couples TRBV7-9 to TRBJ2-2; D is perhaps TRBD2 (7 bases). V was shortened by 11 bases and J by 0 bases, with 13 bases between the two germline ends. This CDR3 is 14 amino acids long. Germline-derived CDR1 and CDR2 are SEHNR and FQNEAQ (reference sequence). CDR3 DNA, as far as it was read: TGTGCCCTAGGGGGGGTCGCGAACACCGGGGAG. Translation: CALGGVANTGE. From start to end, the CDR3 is CALGGVANTGELFF.

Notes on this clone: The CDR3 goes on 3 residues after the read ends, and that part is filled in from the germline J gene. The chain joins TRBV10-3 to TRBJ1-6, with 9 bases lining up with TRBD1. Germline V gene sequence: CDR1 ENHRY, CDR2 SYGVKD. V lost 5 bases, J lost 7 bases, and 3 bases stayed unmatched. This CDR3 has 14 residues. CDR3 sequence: CAISTGTGNSPLHF. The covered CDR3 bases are TGTGCCATCAGTACCGGGACAGGGAATTCACCC.

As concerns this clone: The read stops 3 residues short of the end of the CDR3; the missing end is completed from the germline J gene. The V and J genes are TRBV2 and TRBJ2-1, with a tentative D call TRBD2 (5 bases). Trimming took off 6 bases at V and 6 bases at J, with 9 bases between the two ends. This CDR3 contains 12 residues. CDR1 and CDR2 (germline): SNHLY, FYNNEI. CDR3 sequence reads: CASRVASNEQFF. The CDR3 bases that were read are TGTGCCAGCAGGGTAGCGAGCAATGAG.

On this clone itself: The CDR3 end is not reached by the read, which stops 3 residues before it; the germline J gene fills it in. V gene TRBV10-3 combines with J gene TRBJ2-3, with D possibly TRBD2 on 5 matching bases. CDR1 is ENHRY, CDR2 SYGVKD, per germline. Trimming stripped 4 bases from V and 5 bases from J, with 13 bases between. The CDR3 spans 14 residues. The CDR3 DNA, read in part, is TGTGCCATCAGTGGAGGGCAAATCGGAGATACG. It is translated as CAISGGQIGDT. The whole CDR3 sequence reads CAISGGQIGDTQYF.

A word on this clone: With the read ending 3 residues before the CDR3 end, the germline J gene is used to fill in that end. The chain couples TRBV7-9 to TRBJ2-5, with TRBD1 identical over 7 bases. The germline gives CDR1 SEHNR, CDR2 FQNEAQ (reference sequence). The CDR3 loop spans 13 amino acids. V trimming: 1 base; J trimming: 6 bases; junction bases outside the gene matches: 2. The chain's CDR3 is CASSLVTGQTQYF. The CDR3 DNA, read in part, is TGTGCCAGCAGCTTAGTGACAGGGCAGACC.

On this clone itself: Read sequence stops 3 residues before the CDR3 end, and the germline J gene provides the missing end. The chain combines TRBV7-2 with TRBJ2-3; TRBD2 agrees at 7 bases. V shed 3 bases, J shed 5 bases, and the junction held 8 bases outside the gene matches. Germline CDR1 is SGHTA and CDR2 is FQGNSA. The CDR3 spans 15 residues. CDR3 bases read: TGTGCCAGCAGCTTGCGGGAGTGGTCACAAGATACG. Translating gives CASSLREWSQDT. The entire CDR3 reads CASSLREWSQDTQYF.

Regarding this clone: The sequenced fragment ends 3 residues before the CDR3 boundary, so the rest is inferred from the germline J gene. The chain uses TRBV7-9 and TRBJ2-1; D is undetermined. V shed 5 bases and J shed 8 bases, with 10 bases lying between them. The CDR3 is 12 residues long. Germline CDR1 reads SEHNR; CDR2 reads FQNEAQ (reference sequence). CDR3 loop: CASSPYTDEQFF. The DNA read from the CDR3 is TGTGCCAGCAGCCCCTATACAGATGAG.

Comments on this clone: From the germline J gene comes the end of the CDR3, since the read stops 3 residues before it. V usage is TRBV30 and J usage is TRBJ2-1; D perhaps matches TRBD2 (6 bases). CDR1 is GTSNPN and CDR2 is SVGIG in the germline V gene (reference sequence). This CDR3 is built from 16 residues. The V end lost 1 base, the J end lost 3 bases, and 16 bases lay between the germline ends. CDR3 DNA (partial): TGTGCCTGGAGTGGCCAAAGCTCGGGGGACTACAATGAG. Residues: CAWSGQSSGDYNE. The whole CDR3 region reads CAWSGQSSGDYNEQFF.